The T cell receptor beta chain under discussion was sequenced for a study of metastatic and nonmetastatic thyroid tumors. About the study: The comparison covered peripheral blood and tumor or nodule tissue in malignant and benign thyroid patients. General study findings and limits: The reported finding was significantly higher TCR beta diversity in malignant thyroid tumors relative to benign nodules, in blood and tumor.

How the authors handled the data: Building a distant-metastasis classifier for papillary thyroid cancer drew on CDR3 differences across clinicopathological groups. TCRdb re-called the PCR reads via MiXCR. The V and J calls reflect TCRdb's pipeline rather than the authors' work. The table lists about 30,000 clones, under 25% of them singletons. No treatment of any kind had been given to any patient before thyroid surgery. This clone occurred many times. Its cognate antigen is unknown. There are 15 residues in the CDR3. Germline V gene data show CDR1 as LGHNA and CDR2 as YSLEER. V was pared by 2 bases and J by 2 bases, with 13 bases between.

Sequenced: blood. The clonotype originates from a female donor with papillary thyroid cancer or a benign thyroid nodule (not recorded which). Some clones in this sample may be carry-over from other donors' samples. V is TRBV4-3 and J is TRBJ2-7; tentative D call: TRBD2 (5 bases). CDR3 in DNA: TGCGCCAGCAGCCAAACCTTACTAGGGACCTACGAGCAGTACTTC. It encodes CASSQTLLGTYEQYF.